These 18 T cell receptor beta chains came from one sample sequenced in a study of molecular identifiers for immune sequencing clone quantification. TCRdb fed the PCR reads into MiXCR, producing one record per CDR3 protein. The sample includes some 100,000 distinct CDR3 sequences, 35% to 40% seen only once; the top ten take 4% to 5%. The specimen was naive CD8+ T cells from blood, with Jurkat cell RNA spiked in. Subset of the sample: FACS-sorted CD8+CD4-CCR7+CD45RA+ naive T cells. These receptors were obtained from a human donor in good health. Some libraries in this study had Jurkat cell RNA spiked in.

This clonotype was seen only a few times. The chain has TRBV4-2 and TRBJ2-7; 11 nucleotides agree with TRBD2. V lost 4 bases and J lost 3; bases outside the gene matches: 5. Germline CDR1 is LGHNA and CDR2 is YNFKEQ. The length of the CDR3 is 15 residues. This CDR3 reads CASSPGLAENYEQYF. The CDR3 nucleotides are TGTGCCAGCAGCCCGGGACTAGCGGAAAACTACGAGCAGTACTTC.

V and J are TRBV11-3 and TRBJ1-1; D unclear. Between the trimmed V and J ends, which lost 6 bases and 1 base, there was a span of 12 bases. The germline V gene encodes CDR1 SGHNT and CDR2 YENEEA. CDR3 size: 14 residues. CDR3 DNA: TGTGCCAGCAGGGGTCGAGGACCGAACACTGAAGCTTTCTTT. Translating gives CASRGRGPNTEAFF.

This chain links TRBV4-2 with TRBJ2-7; tentative D call: TRBD1 (6 bases). The CDR3 length is 15 residues. Trimming removed 4 bases from V and 2 bases from J, with 15 bases in between. Germline values: CDR1 LGHNA, CDR2 YNFKEQ. The CDR3 reads CASSPGQFLTYEQYF. The CDR3 DNA reads as TGTGCCAGCAGCCCTGGACAGTTCCTTACCTACGAGCAGTACTTC.

The chain links TRBV2 to TRBJ1-2; no clear D. The CDR3 sequence is 11 residues long. Germline V CDR1 and CDR2: SNHLY, FYNNEI. V was pared by 2 bases and J by 8 bases, with 6 bases between. The CDR3 reads CASSEYGGYTF. CDR3 DNA: TGTGCCAGCAGTGAATATGGCGGCTACACCTTC.

Points on this clonotype: With a much larger clone just one base away, this may be a read error. The V call is TRBV28, the J call TRBJ1-5; the D is unclear. The germline V gene has CDR1 MDHEN and CDR2 SYDVKM. The CDR3 is made up of 11 amino acids. The CDR3 DNA follows: TGTGCCACCCGGTCCAATCTGCCCCAGCATTTT. This gives the protein CATRSNLPQHF.

The V gene is TRBV20-1, the J gene TRBJ2-3, with TRBD2 as a possible D gene (5 bases). The germline V gene encodes CDR1 DFQATT and CDR2 SNEGSKA (reference sequence). The germline V and J ends were trimmed by 0 bases and 4 bases, with 17 bases remaining between them. The CDR3 is 16 residues long. CDR3 sequence (DNA): TGCAGTGCTAGAGAAACAAGAACTAGTCCCCCAGATACGCAGTATTTT. Protein product: CSARETRTSPPDTQYF.

The sample holds many counts of this clonotype. V is TRBV6-5 and J is TRBJ2-7, with a weak D call TRBD2 (5 bases). The V gene's germline CDR1 is MNHEY and CDR2 SVGAGI. Trimming left V 0 bases short and J 0 bases short, with 6 bases between. The CDR3 spans 14 residues. CDR3 in amino acids: CASSYSGSSYEQYF. CDR3 DNA: TGTGCCAGCAGTTACTCGGGGAGCTCCTACGAGCAGTACTTC.

This clonotype was counted many times. The chain has TRBV27 and TRBJ2-6; D is ambiguous. CDR3 length: 12 residues. V was clipped by 6 bases and J by 0 bases, with 0 bases between them. Germline-derived CDR1 and CDR2 are MNHEY and SMNVEV (reference sequence). CDR3 DNA: TGTGCCAGCAGCTCTGGGGCCAACGTCCTGACTTTC. It codes for CASSSGANVLTF. The variable domain in full, completed from reference TRBV27 and TRBJ2-6, reads EAQVTQNPRYLITVTGKKLTVTCSQNMNHEYMSWYRQDPGLGLRQIYYSMNVEVTDKGDVPEGYKVSRKEKRNFPLILESPSPNQTSLYFCASSSGANVLTFGAGSRLTVL.

A word on this clonotype: A much bigger clone sits one base away, suggesting this may be a read error. The gene calls are TRBV24-1 and TRBJ2-3, with D hard to call. The CDR3 totals 15 residues. CDR1 KGHDR and CDR2 SFDVKD come from the germline V gene. Deletions cut 2 bases from V and 0 bases from J, with 8 bases between. CDR3 coding DNA: TGTGCCACCAGTGATTCACGAGGCAGCACAGATACGCAGTATTTT. Amino acids: CATSDSRGSTDTQYF.

The V call is TRBV11-2, the J call TRBJ2-3, with D maybe TRBD1 (6 bases). Between the trimmed V and J ends, which lost 4 bases and 4 bases, there was a span of 9 bases. Per the germline V gene, CDR1 is SGHAT and CDR2 is FQNNGV. The CDR3 length is 13 residues. CDR3 loop: CASSSTGPDTQYF. CDR3 bases: TGTGCCAGCAGCTCGACAGGCCCAGATACGCAGTATTTT. Together with reference TRBV11-2 and TRBJ2-3, the CDR3 gives the full variable domain: EAGVAQSPRYKIIEKRQSVAFWCNPISGHATLYWYQQILGQGPKLLIQFQNNGVVDDSQLPKDRFSAERLKGVDSTLKIQPAKLEDSAVYLCASSSTGPDTQYFGPGTRLTVL.

This chain connects TRBV5-1 to TRBJ2-3, with D possibly TRBD2 on 5 matching bases. This CDR3 is built from 15 residues. Germline values: CDR1 SGHRS, CDR2 YFSETQ. V was clipped by 2 bases and J by 3 bases, with 13 bases between them. This CDR3 is CASSLARGGTDTQYF. DNA of the CDR3: TGCGCCAGCAGCTTAGCGAGAGGAGGTACAGATACGCAGTATTTT.

Notes on this clonotype: This could be a read error, since a much larger clone is one nucleotide away. V and J are TRBV6-2 or TRBV6-3 and TRBJ2-7; D is uncertain. The germline V gene has CDR1 MNHEY and CDR2 SVGEGT. The CDR3 contains 11 residues. The CDR3 spells CACSYVGEQYF. CDR3 bases: TGTGCCTGCAGTTACGTGGGAGAGCAGTACTTC.

This clonotype was counted ten times or more. The chain is built from TRBV12-3 or TRBV12-4 and TRBJ2-7; D gene uncertain. The CDR3 contains 13 residues. The germline V and J ends were trimmed by 6 bases and 3 bases, with 12 bases remaining between them. This chain's CDR3 is CASSVGIGYEQYF. The CDR3 DNA is TGTGCCAGCAGCGTAGGTATCGGCTACGAGCAGTACTTC.

This clonotype came up many times. The rearrangement joins TRBV6-5 to TRBJ2-5, with D unclear. Germline CDR1 and CDR2: MNHEY and SVGAGI. The CDR3 runs 10 residues. Trimming removed 2 bases from V and 5 bases from J, with 0 bases in between. The CDR3 coding sequence is TGTGCCAGCAGTTACGAGACCCAGTACTTC. Residues: CASSYETQYF.

This clonotype was seen just once. This could be a read error, since a much larger clone is one nucleotide away. The rearrangement links TRBV5-6 to TRBJ2-7, with 8 nucleotides matching TRBD2. This CDR3 has 16 residues. Germline CDR1 is SGHDT and CDR2 is YYEEEE. V shed 3 bases and J 3 bases; nucleotides not matched to a gene: 11. The chain's CDR3 is CASSWVTGTSLYEQYF. Here the CDR3 DNA reads TGTGCCAGCAGCTGGGTCACCGGGACTAGTCTCTACGAGCAGTACTTC.

This chain uses TRBV4-2 with TRBJ2-3, with 9 bases fitting TRBD2. The CDR3 runs to 17 residues. Germline-derived CDR1 and CDR2 are LGHNA and YNFKEQ. With V trimmed by 0 bases and J by 0 bases, 4 bases remained unmatched. In DNA, the CDR3 is TGTGCCAGCAGCCAAGAGGTGCTAGCGGGGAGCACAGATACGCAGTATTTT. Amino acids: CASSQEVLAGSTDTQYF.

Turning to this clonotype: One end of the junction fails to match germline, which may point to a read error. The chain recombines TRBV9 with TRBJ2-1, with TRBD2 matching over 11 bases. Germline V CDR1 and CDR2: SGDLS, YYNGEE. This CDR3 contains 21 residues. The CDR3 DNA reads as TGTGCCAGCAGCACCCCCCGGGGGGAGACTAGCGGGACTAGCTCCTACAAAGAGCAGTGCTTC. Protein product: CASSTPRGETSGTSSYKEQCF.

The chain links TRBV5-1 to TRBJ2-2; a weak D match, TRBD1 (6 bases). The length of the CDR3 is 13 residues. Germline V gene lookup returns CDR1 SGHRS and CDR2 YFSETQ. V was shortened by 1 base and J by 7 bases, with 8 bases between the two germline ends. The CDR3 region has the DNA TGCGCCAGCAGCTTGACAGGGCACGGGGAGCTGTTTTTT. Its translation is CASSLTGHGELFF.